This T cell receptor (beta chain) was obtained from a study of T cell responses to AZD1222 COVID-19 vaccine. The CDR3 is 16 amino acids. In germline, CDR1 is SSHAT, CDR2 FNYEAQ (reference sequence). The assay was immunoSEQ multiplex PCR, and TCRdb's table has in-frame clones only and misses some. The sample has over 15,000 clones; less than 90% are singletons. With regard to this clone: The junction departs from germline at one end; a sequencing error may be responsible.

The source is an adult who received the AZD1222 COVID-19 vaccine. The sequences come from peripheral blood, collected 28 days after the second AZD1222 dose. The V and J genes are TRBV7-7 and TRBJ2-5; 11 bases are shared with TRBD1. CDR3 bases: TGTGCTAGCAGCTTACTAGGACAGGGGGCCGGAGAGACCCAGTACTTC. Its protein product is CASSLLGQGAGETQYF.